This record concerns one TCR beta chain sequence. With 0 bases removed from V and 2 bases from J, the gap between germline ends came to 13 bases. Germline loops: CDR1 GTSNPN, CDR2 SVGIG (reference sequence). This CDR3 spans 16 amino acids. This sample is part of a study of shared clonotypes between healthy human individuals. Study-level background: Those who served as donors were a couple of women and a few men between the ages of 18 and 49.

The study ran the assay at deep level. The protocol was immunoSEQ multiplex PCR, while the TCRdb copy is restricted to in-frame clones and leaves out a portion. The profile shows roughly 2.4 million clones, 95% of them singletons. The V gene is TRBV30, the J gene TRBJ2-2, with a tentative D call TRBD1 (6 bases). This clonotype was sampled from a man aged 18 to 29 in good health. Sequencing was performed on naive CD4+ T cells sorted from blood. This sample's subset: CD45RA+ positively selected. CDR3 in amino acids: CAWSVVLGANTGELFF. The CDR3 coding sequence is TGTGCCTGGAGTGTAGTATTGGGGGCTAACACCGGGGAGCTGTTTTTT.